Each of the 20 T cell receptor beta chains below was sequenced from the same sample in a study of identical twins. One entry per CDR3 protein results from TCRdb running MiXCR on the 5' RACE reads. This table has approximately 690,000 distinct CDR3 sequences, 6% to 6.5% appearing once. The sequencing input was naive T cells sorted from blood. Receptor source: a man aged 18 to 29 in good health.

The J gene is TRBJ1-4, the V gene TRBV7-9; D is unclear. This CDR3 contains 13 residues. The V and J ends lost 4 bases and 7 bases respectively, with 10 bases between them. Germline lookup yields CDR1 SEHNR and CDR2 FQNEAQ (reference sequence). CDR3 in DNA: TGTGCCAGCAGCTCGATAAATCGTGAAAAACTGTTTTTT. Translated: CASSSINREKLFF. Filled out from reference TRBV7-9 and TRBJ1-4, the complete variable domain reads DTGVSQNPRHKITKRGQNVTFRCDPISEHNRLYWYRQTLGQGPEFLTYFQNEAQLEKSRLLSDRFSAERPKGSFSTLEIQRTEQGDSAMYLCASSSINREKLFFGSGTQLSVL.

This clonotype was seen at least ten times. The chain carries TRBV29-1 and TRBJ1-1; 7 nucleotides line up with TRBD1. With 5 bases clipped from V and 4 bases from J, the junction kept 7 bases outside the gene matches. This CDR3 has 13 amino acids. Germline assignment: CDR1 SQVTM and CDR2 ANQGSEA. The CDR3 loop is CSVSIQGSTEAFF. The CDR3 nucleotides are TGCAGCGTTTCCATACAGGGGAGCACTGAAGCTTTCTTT.

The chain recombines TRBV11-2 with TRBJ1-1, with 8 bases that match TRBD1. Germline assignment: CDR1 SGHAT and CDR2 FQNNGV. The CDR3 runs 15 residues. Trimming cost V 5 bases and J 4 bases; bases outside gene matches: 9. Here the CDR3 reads CASSPGQGAVTEAFF. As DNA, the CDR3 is TGTGCCAGCAGCCCGGGTCAGGGGGCGGTCACTGAAGCTTTCTTT.

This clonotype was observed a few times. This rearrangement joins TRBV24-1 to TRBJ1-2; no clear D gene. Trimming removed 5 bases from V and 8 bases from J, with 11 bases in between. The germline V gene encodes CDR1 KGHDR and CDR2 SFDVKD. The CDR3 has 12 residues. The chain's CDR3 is CATSVSGYGYTF. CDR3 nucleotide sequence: TGTGCCACCAGTGTAAGTGGCTACGGCTACACCTTC.

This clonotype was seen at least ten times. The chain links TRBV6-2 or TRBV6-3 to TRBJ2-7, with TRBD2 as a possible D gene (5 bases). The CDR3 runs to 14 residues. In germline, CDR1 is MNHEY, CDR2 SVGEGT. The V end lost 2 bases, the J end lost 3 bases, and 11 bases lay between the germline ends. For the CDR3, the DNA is TGTGCCAGCAGTTACGAGCGGAGAAGCTACGAGCAGTACTTC. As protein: CASSYERRSYEQYF.

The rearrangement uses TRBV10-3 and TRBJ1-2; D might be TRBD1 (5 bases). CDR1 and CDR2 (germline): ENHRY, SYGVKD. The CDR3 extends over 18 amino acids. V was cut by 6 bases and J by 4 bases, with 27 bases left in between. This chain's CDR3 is CAIRRLAREGAVGYGYTF. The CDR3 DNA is TGTGCCATCAGGCGTCTCGCGAGAGAAGGGGCCGTCGGCTATGGCTACACCTTC.

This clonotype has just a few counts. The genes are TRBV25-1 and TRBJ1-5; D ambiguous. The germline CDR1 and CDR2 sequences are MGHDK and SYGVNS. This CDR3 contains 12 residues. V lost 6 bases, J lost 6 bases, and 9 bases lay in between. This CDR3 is CASRDGSQPQHF. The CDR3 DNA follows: TGTGCCAGCAGGGACGGGAGTCAGCCCCAGCATTTT.

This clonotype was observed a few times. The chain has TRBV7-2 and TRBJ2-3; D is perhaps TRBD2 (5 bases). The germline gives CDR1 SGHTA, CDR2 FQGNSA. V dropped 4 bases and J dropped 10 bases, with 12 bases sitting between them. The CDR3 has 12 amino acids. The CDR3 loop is CASSSRTQSQYF. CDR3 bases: TGTGCCAGCAGCTCCAGGACTCAATCGCAGTATTTT.

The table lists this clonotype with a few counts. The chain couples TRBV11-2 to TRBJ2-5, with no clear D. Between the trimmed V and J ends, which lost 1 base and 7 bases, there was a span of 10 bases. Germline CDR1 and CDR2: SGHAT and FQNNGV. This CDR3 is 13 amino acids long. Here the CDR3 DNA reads TGTGCCAGCAGCTTAGCCAACCCGGGGACCCAGTACTTC. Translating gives CASSLANPGTQYF.

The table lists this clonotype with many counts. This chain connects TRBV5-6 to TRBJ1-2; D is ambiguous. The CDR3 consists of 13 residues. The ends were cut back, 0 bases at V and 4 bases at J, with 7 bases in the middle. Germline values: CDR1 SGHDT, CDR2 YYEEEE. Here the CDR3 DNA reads TGTGCCAGCAGCTTGGGGCCGCCCTATGGCTACACCTTC. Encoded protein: CASSLGPPYGYTF.

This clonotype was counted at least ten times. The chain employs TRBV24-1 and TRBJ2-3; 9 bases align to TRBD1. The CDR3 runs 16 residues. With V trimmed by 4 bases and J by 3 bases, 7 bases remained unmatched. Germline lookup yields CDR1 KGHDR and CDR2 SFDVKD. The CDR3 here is CATSDPGQGRTDTQYF. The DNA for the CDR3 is TGTGCCACCAGTGACCCGGGACAGGGTAGGACAGATACGCAGTATTTT.

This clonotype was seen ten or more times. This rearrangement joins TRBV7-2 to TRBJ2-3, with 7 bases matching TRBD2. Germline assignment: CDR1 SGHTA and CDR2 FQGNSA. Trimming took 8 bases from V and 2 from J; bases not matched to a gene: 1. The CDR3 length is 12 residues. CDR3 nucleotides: TGTGCCAGCGGGGGGGTCACAGATACGCAGTATTTT. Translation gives CASGGVTDTQYF.

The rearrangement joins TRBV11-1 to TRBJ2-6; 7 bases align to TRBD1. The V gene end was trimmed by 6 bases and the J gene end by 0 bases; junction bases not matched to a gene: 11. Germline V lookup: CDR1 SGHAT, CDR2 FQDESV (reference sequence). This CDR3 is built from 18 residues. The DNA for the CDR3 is TGTGCCAGCAGGTCCTTGGGACAGTTGAGCTCTGGGGCCAACGTCCTGACTTTC. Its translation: CASRSLGQLSSGANVLTF.

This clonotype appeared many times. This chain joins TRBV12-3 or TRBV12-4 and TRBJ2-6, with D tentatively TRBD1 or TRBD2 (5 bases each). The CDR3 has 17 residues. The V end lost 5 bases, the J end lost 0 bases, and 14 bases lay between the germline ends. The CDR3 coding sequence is TGTGCCAGCAGTCGAACTTCCGGGGCCTCTGGGGCCAACGTCCTGACTTTC. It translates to CASSRTSGASGANVLTF.

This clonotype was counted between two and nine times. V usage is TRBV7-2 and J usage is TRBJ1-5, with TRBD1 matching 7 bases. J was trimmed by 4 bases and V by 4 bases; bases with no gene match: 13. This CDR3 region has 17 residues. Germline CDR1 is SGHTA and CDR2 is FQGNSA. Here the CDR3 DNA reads TGTGCCAGCAGCTCCCCTCCCGGGACAGCTCCAAATCAGCCCCAGCATTTT. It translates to CASSSPPGTAPNQPQHF.

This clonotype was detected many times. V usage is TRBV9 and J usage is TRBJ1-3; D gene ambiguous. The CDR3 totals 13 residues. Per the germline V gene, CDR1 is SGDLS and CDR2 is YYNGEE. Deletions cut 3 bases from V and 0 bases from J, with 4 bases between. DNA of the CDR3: TGTGCCAGCAGCGGGCTCTCTGGAAACACCATATATTTT. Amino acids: CASSGLSGNTIYF.

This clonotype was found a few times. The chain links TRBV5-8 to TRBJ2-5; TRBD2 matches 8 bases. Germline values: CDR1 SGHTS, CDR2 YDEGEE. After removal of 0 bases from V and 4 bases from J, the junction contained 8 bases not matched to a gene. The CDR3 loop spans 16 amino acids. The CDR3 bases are TGTGCCAGCAGCTTGGAGGGACTAGGGAACAGAGAGACCCAGTACTTC. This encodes CASSLEGLGNRETQYF.

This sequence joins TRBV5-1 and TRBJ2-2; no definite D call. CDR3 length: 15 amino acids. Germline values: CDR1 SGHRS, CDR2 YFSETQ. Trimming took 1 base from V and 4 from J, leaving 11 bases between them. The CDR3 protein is CASSLRLGPTGELFF. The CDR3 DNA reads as TGCGCCAGCAGCTTGCGGCTTGGACCCACCGGGGAGCTGTTTTTT.

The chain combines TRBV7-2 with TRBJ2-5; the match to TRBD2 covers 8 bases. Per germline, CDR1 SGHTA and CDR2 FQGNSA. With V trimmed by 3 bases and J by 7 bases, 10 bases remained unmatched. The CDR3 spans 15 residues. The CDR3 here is CASSFREGLGGTQYF. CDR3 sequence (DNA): TGTGCCAGCAGCTTTCGGGAGGGCCTTGGGGGGACCCAGTACTTC. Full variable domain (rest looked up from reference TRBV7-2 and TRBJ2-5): GAGVSQSPSNKVTEKGKDVELRCDPISGHTALYWYRQSLGQGLEFLIYFQGNSAPDKSGLPSDRFSAERTGGSVSTLTIQRTQQEDSAVYLCASSFREGLGGTQYFGPGTRLLVL.

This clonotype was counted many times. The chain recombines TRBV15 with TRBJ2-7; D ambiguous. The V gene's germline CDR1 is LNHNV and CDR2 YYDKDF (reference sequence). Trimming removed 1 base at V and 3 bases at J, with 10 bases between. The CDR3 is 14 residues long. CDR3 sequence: CATSRGKGGYEQYF. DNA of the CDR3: TGTGCCACCAGCAGAGGTAAGGGTGGCTACGAGCAGTACTTC. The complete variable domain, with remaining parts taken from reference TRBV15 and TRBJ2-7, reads DAMVIQNPRYQVTQFGKPVTLSCSQTLNHNVMYWYQQKSSQAPKLLFHYYDKDFNNEADTPDNFQSRRPNTSFCFLDIRSPGLGDTAMYLCATSRGKGGYEQYFGPGTRLTVT.